This T cell receptor beta chain was recorded in a study of beta chain features in type 1 diabetes. The investigators reverse transcribed all of the isolated RNA, so they sequenced expressed TCRB transcripts. Profiling relied on immunoSEQ multiplex PCR, and the TCRdb table lists in-frame clones only, not all of them. The repertoire holds 240,000 or so clones, with 25% to 35% as singletons. A few counts support this clone. The antigen is undetermined. Notes on the study in general: Reads derived from cDNA could over-represent cells showing high TCR expression. For Type 1 diabetes patients, all four CD4+ subsets carried TCRB CDR3s that were moderately but significantly shorter. Compared to healthy donors, patients appeared to have naive, central memory and Treg TCRB repertoires that were more alike.

The CDR3 has 15 residues. Trimming removed 1 base from V and 4 bases from J, with 13 bases in between. Germline V gene lookup returns CDR1 SEHNR and CDR2 FQNEAQ (reference sequence). The chain has TRBV7-9 and TRBJ1-1; D is possibly TRBD1 (5 bases). Sample: central memory CD4+ T cells from blood. The TCR was taken from a man aged 25 to 40 in good health. In nucleotides, the CDR3 is TGTGCCAGCAGCTTAGAAGCAGGGTGGGTCACTGAAGCTTTCTTT. It encodes CASSLEAGWVTEAFF.